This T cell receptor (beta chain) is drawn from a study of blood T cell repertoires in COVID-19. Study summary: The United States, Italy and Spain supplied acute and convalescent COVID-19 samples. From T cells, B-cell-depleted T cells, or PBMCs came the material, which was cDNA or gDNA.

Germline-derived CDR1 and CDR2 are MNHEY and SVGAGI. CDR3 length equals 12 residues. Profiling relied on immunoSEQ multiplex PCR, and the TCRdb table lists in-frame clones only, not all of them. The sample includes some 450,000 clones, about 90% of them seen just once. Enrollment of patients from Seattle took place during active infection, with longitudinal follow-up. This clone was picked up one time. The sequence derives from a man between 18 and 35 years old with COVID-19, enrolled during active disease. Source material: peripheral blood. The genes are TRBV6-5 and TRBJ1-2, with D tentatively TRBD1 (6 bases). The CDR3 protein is CASRGRGYGYTF. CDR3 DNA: TGTGCAAGCCGGGGGAGGGGGTATGGCTACACCTTC.